This T cell receptor beta chain was identified during a study of identical twins. Whole-study findings and limits: Modelling approaches yielded underestimates of out-of-frame TCR alpha sharing between monozygotic twins. The presence of invariant MAIT and iNKT cells could partly confound analyses of zero-insertion sequences.

Healthy Caucasians alone served as donors. Each CDR3 protein gets one entry after TCRdb re-called the 5' RACE reads with MiXCR. The sample records about 690,000 distinct CDR3 sequences, 6% to 6.5% being singletons. Worth noting for this clonotype: Its antigen remains unidentified.

Material for sequencing was naive T cells sorted from blood. The TCR comes from a young man in good health.

The CDR3 DNA reads TGTGCCAGCAGCCAATACCCAGCGGGGAGCTCTGGGGCCAACGTCCTGACTTTC. Translating it yields CASSQYPAGSSGANVLTF. The chain links TRBV3-1 to TRBJ2-6, with TRBD2 matching over 7 bases. J was trimmed by 0 bases and V by 2 bases; bases with no gene match: 7. The CDR3 is made up of 18 amino acids. The germline V gene encodes CDR1 LGHDT and CDR2 YNNKEL (reference sequence).